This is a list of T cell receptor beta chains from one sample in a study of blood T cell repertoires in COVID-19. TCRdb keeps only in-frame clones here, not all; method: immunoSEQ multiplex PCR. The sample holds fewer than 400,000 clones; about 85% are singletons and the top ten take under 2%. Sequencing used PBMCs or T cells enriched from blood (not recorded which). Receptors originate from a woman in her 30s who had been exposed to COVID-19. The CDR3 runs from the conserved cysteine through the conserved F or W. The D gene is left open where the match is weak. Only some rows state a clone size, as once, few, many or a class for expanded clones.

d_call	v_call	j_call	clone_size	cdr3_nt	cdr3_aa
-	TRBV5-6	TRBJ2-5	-	TGTGCCAGCAGCCCCTTTGCAGGGATGGAGACCCAGTACTTC	CASSPFAGMETQYF
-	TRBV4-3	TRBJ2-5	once	TGCGCCAGCAGCCAAACTATGAACAGGGCACAGGAGACCCAGTACTTC	CASSQTMNRAQETQYF
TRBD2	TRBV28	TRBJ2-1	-	TGTGCCAGCAGTTCCGGACTAGCGGGGGCCGTTAGCTCCTACAATGAGCAGTTCTTC	CASSSGLAGAVSSYNEQFF
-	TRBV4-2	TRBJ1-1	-	TGTGCCAGCAGCCAAGAGTATTTTACGGCGGAGAACACTGAAGCTTTCTTT	CASSQEYFTAENTEAFF
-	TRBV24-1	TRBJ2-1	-	TGTGCCACCAGCTTCTTCGACAGGGAGCAGTTCTTC	CATSFFDREQFF
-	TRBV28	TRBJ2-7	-	TGTGCCAGCAGTTCCCCCCGCGAGCAGTACTTC	CASSSPREQYF
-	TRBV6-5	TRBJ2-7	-	TGTGCCAGCAGTTTAGTGGCAGGGCGTGACGAGCAGTACTTC	CASSLVAGRDEQYF
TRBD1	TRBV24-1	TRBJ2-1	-	TGTGCCACCGTGTCCCGGGACAGGGGTACGAATGAGCAGTTCTTC	CATVSRDRGTNEQFF
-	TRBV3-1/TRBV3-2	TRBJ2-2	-	TGTGCCAGCAGCCTCCGAGGAGGGATAACGGACACCGGGGAGCTGTTTTTT	CASSLRGGITDTGELFF
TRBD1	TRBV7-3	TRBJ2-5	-	TGTGCCAGCAGCCGACAGGGGGCCAACCCCCAAGAGACCCAGTACTTC	CASSRQGANPQETQYF
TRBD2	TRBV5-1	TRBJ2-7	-	TGCGCCAGCAACTTGGGGACTAGCGGGGTTTACGAGCAGTACTTC	CASNLGTSGVYEQYF
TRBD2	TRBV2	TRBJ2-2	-	TGTGCCAGCAGTGAAAGTCTGTCTACTAGCGGGGTTCCCGGGGAGCTGTTTTTT	CASSESLSTSGVPGELFF
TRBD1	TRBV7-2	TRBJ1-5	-	TGTGCCAGCAGCTCAGGGACAGGGAGCAATCAGCCCCAGCATTTT	CASSSGTGSNQPQHF
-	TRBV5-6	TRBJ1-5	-	TGTGCCAGCAGCTTGGGTGGCAGGCACAATCAGCCCCAGCATTTT	CASSLGGRHNQPQHF
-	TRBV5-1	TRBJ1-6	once	TGCGCCAGCAGCTTGTCTGGGCAGGGTCCATTTTCACCCCTCCACTTT	CASSLSGQGPFSPLHF
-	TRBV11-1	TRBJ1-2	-	TGTGCCAGCAGCTTGACAGTCCTCGGGGGCTACACCTTC	CASSLTVLGGYTF
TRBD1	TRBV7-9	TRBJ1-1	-	TGTGCCAGCAGCTACCAGGGACAGGGGAACACTGAAGCTTTCTTT	CASSYQGQGNTEAFF
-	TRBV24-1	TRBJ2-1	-	TGTGCCACCAGTGTTAGCGGACTCACCAGTTCTGGCAATGAGCAGTTCTTC	CATSVSGLTSSGNEQFF
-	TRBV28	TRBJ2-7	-	TGTGCCAGTATAACGGCAGCCAGGGTTGGGTACGAGCAGTACTTC	CASITAARVGYEQYF
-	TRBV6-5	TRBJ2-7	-	TGTGCCACCTCAAACACCTACGAGCAGTACTTC	CATSNTYEQYF
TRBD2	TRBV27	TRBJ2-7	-	TGTGCCACCGGACTAGCGGGAGTACCCCACACAGGGAGCGAGCAGTACTTC	CATGLAGVPHTGSEQYF
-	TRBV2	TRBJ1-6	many	TGTGCCAGCAGTCTCCTTCAGGCCCTCCACTTT	CASSLLQALHF
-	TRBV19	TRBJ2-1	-	TGTGCCAGTAGAGGGAGGTACGGCTACAATGAGCAGTTCTTC	CASRGRYGYNEQFF
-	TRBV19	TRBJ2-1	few	TGTGCCAGTAGTATCGCGGATTACAATGAGCAGTTCTTC	CASSIADYNEQFF
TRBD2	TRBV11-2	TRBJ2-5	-	TGTGCCAGCAGCTCTACCCTTAGCGGGGGCAGGGAGACCCAGTACTTC	CASSSTLSGGRETQYF
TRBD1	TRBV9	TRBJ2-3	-	TGTGCCAGCAGCGGGAACAGGGGAACTAGCACAGATACGCAGTATTTT	CASSGNRGTSTDTQYF
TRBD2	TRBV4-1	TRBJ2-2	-	TGCGCCAGCAGTAATAGCGGGTTCGGGGAGCTGTTTTTT	CASSNSGFGELFF
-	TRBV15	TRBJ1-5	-	TGTGCCACCAGCAATAGTGGGGGACTCAAATACGGAAACAATCAGCCCCAGCATTTT	CATSNSGGLKYGNNQPQHF
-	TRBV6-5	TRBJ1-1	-	TGTGCCAGCAGTTACAGGGGGTCCATGAACACTGAAGCTTTCTTT	CASSYRGSMNTEAFF